This T cell receptor (beta chain) is from a study of CD8+CD57+ T cells in acquired aplastic anemia. Before being chosen for sequencing, patients had shown CD8+CD57+ cell expansion by flow cytometry. The cohort consisted entirely of patients having severe acquired aplastic anemia. Blood samples were obtained from patients who had received no prior therapy. The germline V and J ends were trimmed by 2 bases and 13 bases, with 18 bases remaining between them. Germline V lookup: CDR1 SGDLS, CDR2 YYNGEE. This CDR3 region has 13 residues. In the case of this clonotype: Its antigen is undetermined.

Template material for TCR beta VDJ and CDR3 profiling consisted of genomic DNA. TCRdb reanalysed the reads using MiXCR and keeps one entry per CDR3 protein. The table includes about 180,000 distinct CDR3 sequences, around half detected once. Study observations and caveats: Shared by patients and controls, just under 30 CD8+ CDR3s were abundant in patients. Patients versus controls showed no significant CD8+ Simpson's diversity difference.

This receptor was identified in a human donor with aplastic anemia. Material: sorted CD4+, CD8+, or CD8+CD57+ T cells (not recorded which) from PBMCs. The V call is TRBV9, the J call TRBJ2-5, with D tentatively TRBD1 (7 bases). CDR3 nucleotide sequence: TGTGCCAGCAGCGTTCCCCCTGACAGGGAGGTGTACTTC. Protein product: CASSVPPDREVYF. The whole variable domain, filled in from reference TRBV9 and TRBJ2-5, reads DSGVTQTPKHLITATGQRVTLRCSPRSGDLSVYWYQQSLDQGLQFLIQYYNGEERAKGNILERFSAQQFPDLHSELNLSSLELGDSALYFCASSVPPDREVYFGPGTRLLVL.